The rows below give T cell receptor beta chains drawn from one sample of a study of cytomegalovirus exposure and HLA in healthy donors. Generated by immunoSEQ multiplex PCR, the TCRdb table keeps only in-frame clones and is missing some. The data hold under 150,000 clones, with approximately 80% observed a single time. Sequencing was carried out using PBMCs. These receptors were obtained from a man younger than 35 in good health and CMV-seronegative. The CDR3 runs from the conserved cysteine through the conserved F or W. D genes are given only for firm matches.

CDR3 DNA: TGTGCCAGTACTCCGGACAGGGGGTCGGATGGCTACACCTTC
CDR3 protein: CASTPDRGSDGYTF
V gene: TRBV19
D gene: TRBD1
J gene: TRBJ1-2

CDR3 DNA: TGTGCCAGCAGCTTGCGGGAGCTGAACACTGAAGCTTTCTTT
CDR3 protein: CASSLRELNTEAFF
V gene: TRBV5-4
D gene: -
J gene: TRBJ1-1

CDR3 DNA: TGTGCCAGCAGTTTATCCGCTGGACAGAGCTCCTATAATTCACCCCTCCACTTT
CDR3 protein: CASSLSAGQSSYNSPLHF
V gene: TRBV27
D gene: -
J gene: TRBJ1-6

CDR3 DNA: TGCGCCAGCAGCCGAAGGCAAGGGCCAGGGAATGAAAAACTGTTTTTT
CDR3 protein: CASSRRQGPGNEKLFF
V gene: TRBV4-3
D gene: -
J gene: TRBJ1-4

CDR3 DNA: TGTGCCAGCAGTGTATTCGGAGCAGGGGCTAACTATGGCTACACCTTC
CDR3 protein: CASSVFGAGANYGYTF
V gene: TRBV6-1
D gene: -
J gene: TRBJ1-2

CDR3 DNA: TGTGCCAGCAGCTTGAGGGGTAGGTCCTACAATGAGCAGTTCTTC
CDR3 protein: CASSLRGRSYNEQFF
V gene: TRBV5-6
D gene: -
J gene: TRBJ2-1

CDR3 DNA: TGTGCCAGCGGAGGACAGGGGGGCAATGAGCAGTTCTTC
CDR3 protein: CASGGQGGNEQFF
V gene: TRBV2
D gene: TRBD1
J gene: TRBJ2-1

CDR3 DNA: TGTGCCAGTAGTAGGGCAGGGGGCAGCAATCAGCCCCAGCATTTT
CDR3 protein: CASSRAGGSNQPQHF
V gene: TRBV19
D gene: TRBD1
J gene: TRBJ1-5

CDR3 DNA: TGTGCCAGCAGCCATTTGGAGGCTAGTCTTTTCTCCTACAATGAGCAGTTCTTC
CDR3 protein: CASSHLEASLFSYNEQFF
V gene: TRBV4-2
D gene: -
J gene: TRBJ2-1

CDR3 DNA: TGCGCCAGCAGCCTTGGGGACAGGGGCGACGAGCAGTACTTC
CDR3 protein: CASSLGDRGDEQYF
V gene: TRBV5-1
D gene: TRBD1
J gene: TRBJ2-7

CDR3 DNA: TGTGCCAGCAGCCAAGAGGGACCGGGAGTCGGCTCTGGGGCCAACGTCCTGACTTTC
CDR3 protein: CASSQEGPGVGSGANVLTF
V gene: TRBV4-2
D gene: -
J gene: TRBJ2-6

CDR3 DNA: TGTGCCAGCAGCTTAGGGCTCTACAATGAGCAGTTCTTC
CDR3 protein: CASSLGLYNEQFF
V gene: TRBV7-2
D gene: -
J gene: TRBJ2-1

CDR3 DNA: TGTGCCAGCAGCCAATCGGTTGCAGATACGCAGTATTTT
CDR3 protein: CASSQSVADTQYF
V gene: TRBV4-2
D gene: -
J gene: TRBJ2-3

CDR3 DNA: TGTGCCAGCAGTGTGGTAGCGGGGGGGCCCACAGATACGCAGTATTTT
CDR3 protein: CASSVVAGGPTDTQYF
V gene: TRBV6-1
D gene: TRBD2
J gene: TRBJ2-3

CDR3 DNA: TGTGCCAGCAGTCCCCGGACAGGGAATAAGCAGTACTTC
CDR3 protein: CASSPRTGNKQYF
V gene: TRBV27
D gene: TRBD1
J gene: TRBJ2-7

CDR3 DNA: TGTGCCAGCAGCTTGGAAACAAGAGGTCAGCCCCAGCATTTT
CDR3 protein: CASSLETRGQPQHF
V gene: TRBV5-8
D gene: -
J gene: TRBJ1-5

CDR3 DNA: TGTGCCAGCAGCTTATTGGGTAGCGGGGGTGAGACCCAGTACTTC
CDR3 protein: CASSLLGSGGETQYF
V gene: TRBV7-9
D gene: TRBD2
J gene: TRBJ2-5

CDR3 DNA: TGTGCCAGCAGCAAAGTGAGGGTACGGAATGAGCAGTTCTTC
CDR3 protein: CASSKVRVRNEQFF
V gene: TRBV21-1
D gene: -
J gene: TRBJ2-1

CDR3 DNA: TGTGCCAGCAGCGTAGGCCTAGCGGGGGGCTTCACAGATACGCAGTATTTT
CDR3 protein: CASSVGLAGGFTDTQYF
V gene: TRBV9
D gene: TRBD2
J gene: TRBJ2-3

CDR3 DNA: TGTGCCAGTAGTCCTCTCGGGCAGGGGGACTATGGCTACACCTTC
CDR3 protein: CASSPLGQGDYGYTF
V gene: TRBV19
D gene: TRBD1
J gene: TRBJ1-2

CDR3 DNA: TGTGCCAGCAGCTTAGCTAATGCGCCGAGCTCCTACGAGCAGTACTTC
CDR3 protein: CASSLANAPSSYEQYF
V gene: TRBV11-2
D gene: -
J gene: TRBJ2-7

CDR3 DNA: TGTGCCAGCAAACTAGCAAGCACAGATACGCAGTATTTT
CDR3 protein: CASKLASTDTQYF
V gene: TRBV11-1
D gene: -
J gene: TRBJ2-3